The 30 T cell receptor beta chains below all came from one sample that was sequenced in a study of blood T cell repertoires in COVID-19 (dated by TCRdb to 2019 to 2021). Libraries were built with the immunoSEQ multiplex PCR assay. As stored in TCRdb, this immuneACCESS dataset retains in-frame rearrangements with V and J assigned. A fraction of the clones does not appear; measured against another copy, unresolved V genes explain less than half of the discrepancy, and the remainder lacks a known reason. This sample has roughly 29,000 clones in its table, and 81% of those were observed once. The biggest ten clones account for roughly 16% of the sample. What was sequenced was peripheral blood. The receptors here all came from a woman in her sixties with acute or convalescent COVID-19.

V and J are TRBV7-8 and TRBJ2-7; perhaps TRBD2 as D (5 bases). The CDR3 has 13 amino acids. Trimming cost V 4 bases and J 0 bases, with 7 bases left between them. The germline V gene encodes CDR1 SGHVS and CDR2 FQNEAQ. CDR3 coding DNA: TGTGCCAGCAGCTCCGGGGTCTCCTACGAGCAGTACTTC. It codes for CASSSGVSYEQYF.

This clone appeared a single time. The chain joins TRBV2 to TRBJ2-1; D possibly corresponds to TRBD2 (6 bases). The V end lost 3 bases, the J end lost 15 bases, and 12 bases lay between the germline ends. Germline loops: CDR1 SNHLY, CDR2 FYNNEI. The CDR3 is made up of 11 amino acids. Written as DNA, the CDR3 is TGTGCCAGCAGTGATTCGCGGGGTCGGTTCTTC. Amino acids: CASSDSRGRFF.

This chain links TRBV7-9 with TRBJ2-7, with TRBD1 identical over 7 bases. From germline, CDR1 is SEHNR and CDR2 FQNEAQ (reference sequence). CDR3 length equals 14 residues. J lost 2 bases, V lost 5 bases, and 6 bases had no gene match. CDR3: CASSIRDRPYEQYF. The DNA of the CDR3 is TGTGCCAGCAGCATCCGGGACAGACCCTACGAGCAGTACTTC.

The chain has TRBV5-1 and TRBJ1-1, with 7 bases that match TRBD1. The germline V gene encodes CDR1 SGHRS and CDR2 YFSETQ. This CDR3 has 13 amino acids. V was clipped by 1 base and J by 3 bases; unmatched bases: 0. The CDR3 DNA follows: TGCGCCAGCAGCTTGCAGGGGGACACTGAAGCTTTCTTT. Translating it yields CASSLQGDTEAFF.

The J gene is TRBJ1-3, the V gene TRBV30; possible D gene TRBD1, 5 bases. The CDR3 has 11 amino acids. The V end was cut by 5 bases, the J end by 9 bases, with 11 bases between. In germline, CDR1 is GTSNPN, CDR2 SVGIG (reference sequence). The CDR3 bases are TGTGCCTGGGGGACCCAGGGCACCATATATTTT. Protein: CAWGTQGTIYF.

The chain recombines TRBV18 with TRBJ2-3; 10 bases line up with TRBD2. The CDR3 runs to 15 residues. Germline assignment: CDR1 KGHSH and CDR2 LQKENI. V shed 5 bases and J 2 bases; nucleotides not matched to a gene: 4. The CDR3 nucleotides are TGTGCCAGCTCAAGCGGGGGGGGATTCACAGATACGCAGTATTTT. Translated: CASSSGGGFTDTQYF.

The rearrangement links TRBV3-1 (or the pseudogene TRBV3-2) to TRBJ2-1, with 9 bases that match TRBD1. V was pared by 3 bases and J by 6 bases, with 9 bases of the junction left unmatched. The CDR3 extends over 16 amino acids. Looked up from germline, CDR1 is LGHDT and CDR2 is YNNKEL (reference sequence). Here the CDR3 DNA reads TGTGCCAGCAGCCACCACGGGACAGGGAGGAGCAATGAGCAGTTCTTC. Translated: CASSHHGTGRSNEQFF.

The chain uses TRBV5-1 and TRBJ1-2; D might be TRBD1 (5 bases). This CDR3 is built from 14 residues. Germline lookup yields CDR1 SGHRS and CDR2 YFSETQ. The V gene lost 0 bases and the J gene lost 2 bases, with 8 bases spanning the gap. DNA for the CDR3: TGCGCCAGCAGCTTGGACCCAGGGAACTATGGCTACACCTTC. As protein: CASSLDPGNYGYTF.

The rearrangement links TRBV6-2 or TRBV6-3 to TRBJ2-3; 9 bases match TRBD2. The CDR3 spans 16 residues. The ends lost 5 bases at V and 2 bases at J; junction bases unmatched: 8. Germline CDR1 is MNHEY and CDR2 is SVGEGT. CDR3 in amino acids: CASSALAGSFTDTQYF. The CDR3, as DNA: TGTGCCAGCAGTGCCCTAGCGGGAAGCTTCACAGATACGCAGTATTTT.

The V gene is TRBV6-1, the J gene TRBJ2-3; the match to TRBD2 covers 7 bases. The V gene end was trimmed by 3 bases and the J gene end by 0 bases; junction bases not matched to a gene: 9. Germline loops: CDR1 MNHNS, CDR2 SASEGT. The CDR3 covers 17 residues. The CDR3 is CASSEGDYGGSTDTQYF. The CDR3 region has the DNA TGTGCCAGCAGTGAGGGGGACTATGGGGGTAGCACAGATACGCAGTATTTT.

The table lists this clone with many counts. The chain employs TRBV2 and TRBJ1-2, with a tentative D call TRBD1 (6 bases). Germline CDR1 reads SNHLY; CDR2 reads FYNNEI. The CDR3 has 12 residues. Between the trimmed V and J ends, which lost 10 bases and 7 bases, there was a span of 16 bases. This CDR3 is CANHRVLSGYTF. As DNA, the CDR3 is TGTGCCAACCACAGGGTTTTGAGTGGCTACACCTTC. Complete variable domain (other parts from reference TRBV2 and TRBJ1-2): EPEVTQTPSHQVTQMGQEVILRCVPISNHLYFYWYRQILGQKVEFLVSFYNNEISEKSEIFDDQFSVERPDGSNFTLKIRSTKLEDSAMYFCANHRVLSGYTFGSGTRLTVV.

The chain couples TRBV2 to TRBJ2-1; 7 bases map to TRBD1. There are 16 residues in the CDR3. The J segment lost 2 bases and the V segment lost 4 bases, leaving 8 bases of the junction unmatched. Germline lookup yields CDR1 SNHLY and CDR2 FYNNEI. CDR3 nucleotide sequence: TGTGCCAGCAGTGGCCTCGACAGGGCGCCCTACAATGAGCAGTTCTTC. The encoded protein is CASSGLDRAPYNEQFF.

CDR3 residues: CAWSRQARTEAFF. The CDR3 DNA reads TGTGCCTGGAGTCGACAGGCAAGAACTGAAGCTTTCTTT. The chain recombines TRBV30 with TRBJ1-1, with D possibly matching TRBD1 (6 bases). V was cut by 2 bases and J by 5 bases, with 12 bases left in between. CDR1 and CDR2 from the germline V gene are GTSNPN and SVGIG (reference sequence). CDR3 size: 13 residues. Full variable domain (missing parts from reference TRBV30 and TRBJ1-1): SQTIHQWPATLVQPVGSPLSLECTVEGTSNPNLYWYRQAAGRGLQLLFYSVGIGQISSEVPQNLSASRPQDRQFILSSKKLLLSDSGFYLCAWSRQARTEAFFGQGTRLTVV.

The J gene is TRBJ1-2, the V gene TRBV5-5, with 10 bases aligning to TRBD1. Looked up from germline, CDR1 is SGHKS and CDR2 is YYEKEE (reference sequence). The CDR3 has 17 amino acids. The V gene end was trimmed by 0 bases and the J gene end by 2 bases; junction bases not matched to a gene: 7. CDR3 DNA: TGTGCCAGCAGCTTGGATTGGGACAGGGGCCAAAACTATGGCTACACCTTC. This translates into CASSLDWDRGQNYGYTF.

This chain connects TRBV5-4 to TRBJ1-5; the D is unclear. Germline V gene data show CDR1 as SGHNT and CDR2 as YYREEE (reference sequence). The V gene lost 0 bases and the J gene lost 11 bases, with 15 bases spanning the gap. This CDR3 has 14 amino acids. This CDR3 reads CASSLDGQQSAQHF. CDR3 nucleotides: TGTGCCAGCAGCTTGGATGGGCAGCAATCAGCCCAGCATTTT.

The rearrangement uses TRBV11-1 and TRBJ2-7; D is unresolved. Germline V gives CDR1 SGHAT, CDR2 FQDESV (reference sequence). This CDR3 is built from 12 residues. Trimming took 4 bases from V and 5 from J, leaving 9 bases between them. CDR3 sequence (DNA): TGTGCCAGCAGCTCGGGTTACCACGAGCAGTACTTC. As protein: CASSSGYHEQYF.

The chain joins TRBV7-3 to TRBJ2-1, with TRBD2 matching over 9 bases. J gave up 1 base and V 4 bases, and 2 bases lay outside the gene matches. CDR1 SGHTA and CDR2 FQGTGA come from the germline V gene. The CDR3 contains 15 residues. In nucleotides, the CDR3 is TGTGCCAGCAGCTCTAGCGGGGTGTCCTACAATGAGCAGTTCTTC. Amino acid sequence: CASSSSGVSYNEQFF.

The rearrangement uses TRBV3-1 (or the pseudogene TRBV3-2) and TRBJ1-4; 8 nucleotides line up with TRBD1. Germline V gives CDR1 LGHDT, CDR2 YNNKEL (reference sequence). V was clipped by 0 bases and J by 2 bases; unmatched bases: 8. This CDR3 is 18 amino acids long. This CDR3 is CASSQDSRGTGTNEKLFF. CDR3 sequence (DNA): TGTGCCAGCAGCCAAGATAGTCGGGGGACAGGCACTAATGAAAAACTGTTTTTT.

A single count supports this clone. The CDR3 protein is CASSYSTKAYTEAFF. As DNA, the CDR3 is TGTGCCAGCAGTTACTCGACTAAGGCTTACACTGAAGCTTTCTTT. The chain employs TRBV6-5 and TRBJ1-1; D gene unclear. The V gene lost 0 bases and the J gene lost 3 bases, with 11 bases spanning the gap. CDR1 and CDR2 from the germline V gene are MNHEY and SVGAGI. The length of the CDR3 is 15 residues.

Here the CDR3 reads CASSEDRYGYTF. Here the CDR3 DNA reads TGTGCCAGCAGTGAGGACAGATATGGCTACACCTTC. The rearrangement uses TRBV28 and TRBJ1-2; D is possibly TRBD1 (6 bases). The CDR3 spans 12 residues. V was trimmed by 5 bases and J by 5 bases, leaving 9 bases between them. Germline-derived CDR1 and CDR2 are MDHEN and SYDVKM.

The V call is TRBV25-1, the J call TRBJ2-1; D not resolved. The CDR3 contains 15 residues. The V end was cut by 1 base, the J end by 2 bases, with 9 bases between. The V gene's germline CDR1 is MGHDK and CDR2 SYGVNS. The CDR3, as DNA: TGTGCCAGCAGTGAATTTCGTCAGGCCTACAATGAGCAGTTCTTC. The encoded protein is CASSEFRQAYNEQFF.

The rearrangement uses TRBV5-8 and TRBJ2-7; 15 bases are shared with TRBD2. Germline CDR1 and CDR2: SGHTS and YDEGEE. There are 18 residues in the CDR3. V shed 2 bases and J 7 bases; nucleotides not matched to a gene: 13. CDR3 sequence reads: CASSLEGLAGGRSEEQYF. In DNA, the CDR3 is TGTGCCAGCAGCTTAGAAGGACTAGCGGGGGGGCGATCAGAAGAGCAGTACTTC.

The chain recombines TRBV7-2 with TRBJ1-1; unclear D gene. V shed 6 bases and J shed 0 bases, with 8 bases lying between them. This CDR3 is 13 amino acids long. CDR1 and CDR2 from the germline V gene are SGHTA and FQGNSA. Written as DNA, the CDR3 is TGTGCCAGCAGGTTCCAGATGAACACTGAAGCTTTCTTT. Its translation: CASRFQMNTEAFF.

Concerning this clone itself: Other DNA sequences of this sample code for an identical CDR3. The DNA of the CDR3 is TGTGCCAGCAGTCGGGACAGGGATGAAAAACTGTTTTTT. Translation: CASSRDRDEKLFF. This rearrangement joins TRBV2 to TRBJ1-4; 9 bases agree with TRBD1. The CDR3 extends over 13 amino acids. Trimming at V came to 5 bases and at J to 6 bases, leaving 1 base not matched to a gene. Per the germline V gene, CDR1 is SNHLY and CDR2 is FYNNEI.

The chain carries TRBV28 and TRBJ1-1, with D tentatively TRBD1 (5 bases). Germline CDR1 MDHEN, CDR2 SYDVKM. The CDR3 is 14 residues long. V lost 5 bases, J lost 3 bases, and 13 bases lay in between. CDR3 bases: TGTGCCAGCAGTCCTCCAGGGAAGTACACTGAAGCTTTCTTT. It yields the protein CASSPPGKYTEAFF.

CDR3 amino acids: CASRLSQLPTVTFF. The CDR3 bases are TGTGCCAGCAGACTAAGTCAGTTACCGACTGTAACTTTCTTT. The chain is built from TRBV27 and TRBJ1-1; D is ambiguous. Trimming removed 6 bases from V and 12 bases from J, with 23 bases in between. Per germline, CDR1 MNHEY and CDR2 SMNVEV (reference sequence). The CDR3 totals 14 residues.

This clone was seen just once. The rearrangement links TRBV6-6 to TRBJ2-7; D unresolved. Per germline, CDR1 MNHNY and CDR2 SVGAGI (reference sequence). V lost 4 bases to trimming and J lost 1 base, with 14 bases between them. The CDR3 runs 15 residues. The CDR3 loop is CASSWADIRSYEQYF. CDR3 sequence (DNA): TGTGCCAGCAGTTGGGCTGATATCAGGTCCTACGAGCAGTACTTC.

The chain links TRBV9 to TRBJ1-5; D may be TRBD1 (6 bases). The V and J ends lost 0 bases and 6 bases respectively, with 13 bases between them. Per the germline V gene, CDR1 is SGDLS and CDR2 is YYNGEE. The CDR3 extends over 15 amino acids. CDR3 nucleotides: TGTGCCAGCAGCGTAGAGGGGGGGGCCGGTCAGCCCCAGCATTTT. This codes for CASSVEGGAGQPQHF.

J is TRBJ1-6 and V is TRBV27, with D maybe TRBD1 (5 bases). Germline loops: CDR1 MNHEY, CDR2 SMNVEV (reference sequence). With 2 bases removed from V and 0 bases from J, the gap between germline ends came to 17 bases. The CDR3 is 19 amino acids. CDR3 DNA: TGTGCCAGCAGTTTAACTACAGGTAGCATCGGCTCCTATAATTCACCCCTCCACTTT. It yields the protein CASSLTTGSIGSYNSPLHF.

This clone has just a few counts. The rearrangement uses TRBV15 and TRBJ1-5; 8 nucleotides line up with TRBD1. The V segment lost 5 bases and the J segment 3 bases; nucleotides outside the gene matches: 9. CDR3 length: 16 amino acids. Germline CDR1 and CDR2: LNHNV and YYDKDF (reference sequence). The CDR3 reads CATSGGKTGVNQPQHF. CDR3 DNA: TGTGCCACCAGCGGCGGAAAGACAGGGGTCAATCAGCCCCAGCATTTT.